A selection of T cell receptor beta chains follows, all from one sample in a study of regulatory T cells in long-lasting Graves disease. From the multiplex PCR reads, TCRdb called clonotypes with MiXCR, one entry per CDR3 protein. Of 420,000 or so distinct CDR3 sequences in the sample, 16% were seen once. This sample was also put to use in a study of T cells in Graves' hyperthyroidism and ophthalmopathy.

The source material was peripheral blood mononuclear cells (PBMCs), sampled at new diagnosis, from a patient treated with antithyroid drugs. The source is a woman between 18 and 29 years old with Graves disease. Each CDR3 is given with its conserved first and last residue. The D gene is left open where the match is weak. Size values are once, few and many counts, or a class for expanded clones, and some rows have none.

DNA | CDR3 | V | D | size | J
TGTGCCAGCAGCGCCCCAGGATCCTACGAGCAGTACTTC | CASSAPGSYEQYF | TRBV28 | - | many | TRBJ2-7
TGTGCCAGCACCCACGGGACCTGGGAGTTCTTC | CASTHGTWEFF | TRBV6-2/TRBV6-3 | - | many | TRBJ2-1
TGTGCCAGCAGCTTAGCGTCGGGGAACGAGCAGTACTTC | CASSLASGNEQYF | TRBV7-9 | - | many | TRBJ2-7
TGCGCCAGCAGCAACTCCGGACTAGCGGGAGTGGGGGAGACCCAGTACTTC | CASSNSGLAGVGETQYF | TRBV5-1 | TRBD2 | many | TRBJ2-5
TGTGCCAGCAGCCAAGATATCCGGGAGCAGGCCGGGGAGCTGTTTTTT | CASSQDIREQAGELFF | TRBV14 | - | - | TRBJ2-2
TGTGCCAGCAGTTTAACGTGGGGGGAGGACTCCTACGAGCAGTACTTC | CASSLTWGEDSYEQYF | TRBV27 | - | many | TRBJ2-7
TGTGCTAGCCGAGCGGGAGGGGTCGGGTCCGGGGAGCTGTTTTTT | CASRAGGVGSGELFF | TRBV12-5 | TRBD2 | few | TRBJ2-2
TGCGCCAGCAGCTTGGATCGGCGGGAACTCTCCTACGAGCAGTACTTC | CASSLDRRELSYEQYF | TRBV5-1 | - | - | TRBJ2-7
TGTGCATCCGGGGACAGAGAAAACTATGGCTACACCTTC | CASGDRENYGYTF | TRBV3-1 | TRBD1 | many | TRBJ1-2
TGTGCCAGCAGTCCTAACAGGGGGCGAAACAATGAGCAGTTCTTC | CASSPNRGRNNEQFF | TRBV27 | TRBD1 | - | TRBJ2-1
TGTGCCAGCAGCTTGGGTAAACGATACTACGAGCAGTACTTC | CASSLGKRYYEQYF | TRBV13 | - | - | TRBJ2-7
TGTGCCACCAGCAGAGAAAGGACAGGGACAGATACGCAGTATTTT | CATSRERTGTDTQYF | TRBV15 | TRBD1 | - | TRBJ2-3
TGTGCCACCAGCAGAGACCCGGCTAGGGATTCACCCCTCCACTTT | CATSRDPARDSPLHF | TRBV15 | - | few | TRBJ1-6
TGTGCCAGCAGTTACGGTAGCGGCGACGTAGCGGGCCAATTTGGGAACACCGGGGAGCTGTTTTTT | CASSYGSGDVAGQFGNTGELFF | TRBV6-9 | TRBD2 | - | TRBJ2-2
TGTGCCAGCAGCGTGATAGCGGGAGAGGCCGTTTATGAGCAGTTCTTC | CASSVIAGEAVYEQFF | TRBV9 | TRBD2 | - | TRBJ2-1
TGTGCCAGCAGCCGAGGGACGGGGAACACTGAAGCTTTCTTT | CASSRGTGNTEAFF | TRBV3-1 | - | many | TRBJ1-1
TGTGCCACCTCATCTAGGTTGGTCTACGAGCAGTACTTC | CATSSRLVYEQYF | TRBV28 | - | many | TRBJ2-7
TGCGCCAGCAGCTTGGTTGAGGGGGGGCGCGACACTGAAGCTTTCTTT | CASSLVEGGRDTEAFF | TRBV5-1 | - | many | TRBJ1-1
TGTGCCAGCAACGGACAGCTAGATCAGCCCCAGCATTTT | CASNGQLDQPQHF | TRBV2 | - | many | TRBJ1-5
TGTGCCAGCAGGATGCCTAGTAGCCATGAGCAGTTCTTC | CASRMPSSHEQFF | TRBV6-1 | - | few | TRBJ2-1
TGTGCCTGGAGTGTATCCGCGAGGGCTCTCTTT | CAWSVSARALF | TRBV30 | - | many | TRBJ1-1
TGCGCCAGCAGCCAAGGCGGGACAAAGGCCTACGAGCAGTACTTC | CASSQGGTKAYEQYF | TRBV4-3 | - | many | TRBJ2-7
TGTGCCAGCAGCTGGGACAGGAACTATGGCTACACCTTC | CASSWDRNYGYTF | TRBV6-1 | TRBD1 | - | TRBJ1-2
TGTGCCAGCAGCCCTCCCCTGCGGGGCTCCTACGAGCAGTACTTC | CASSPPLRGSYEQYF | TRBV3-1 | - | many | TRBJ2-7
TGTGCCAGCAGTACACCCTTTGGGGGCTACACCTTC | CASSTPFGGYTF | TRBV28 | - | - | TRBJ1-2
TGTGCCAGCCGGGCCCCACAGGGTTATGAGCAGTTCTTC | CASRAPQGYEQFF | TRBV3-1 | - | few | TRBJ2-1
TGCGCCAGCATAGCTGGAACTAGCGGGAGTAGTAATGAGCAGTTCTTC | CASIAGTSGSSNEQFF | TRBV5-1 | TRBD2 | many | TRBJ2-1
TGTGCCACCGGGGGCAGCCCGACCTACAATGAGCAGTTCTTC | CATGGSPTYNEQFF | TRBV24-1 | - | - | TRBJ2-1
TGTGCCAGCTCGGGACAGGGGAACGAGCAGTACTTC | CASSGQGNEQYF | TRBV2 | TRBD1 | - | TRBJ2-7
TGCAGTGCCTGGACTAGCGGGGCTCAAGAGACCCAGTACTTC | CSAWTSGAQETQYF | TRBV20-1 | TRBD2 | many | TRBJ2-5
TGCGCCAGCAGCCAAGAGTGGGGGGACACCTATCAGCCCCAGCATTTT | CASSQEWGDTYQPQHF | TRBV4-1 | - | - | TRBJ1-5
TGTGCCAGCAGCTCAGGACTAGCGGGAGGCCCGGCCTACGAGCAGTTCTTC | CASSSGLAGGPAYEQFF | TRBV5-6 | TRBD2 | - | TRBJ2-1
TGCAGTGCTCCTCACGAATGGAGGGGCTCCTACAATGAGCAGTTCTTC | CSAPHEWRGSYNEQFF | TRBV20-1 | - | many | TRBJ2-1
TGTGCCAGCAGCTTACTCGTCCGGGACAGGGTCTCTGGGGCCAACGTCCTGACTTTC | CASSLLVRDRVSGANVLTF | TRBV11-2 | TRBD1 | many | TRBJ2-6
TGTGCCAGCAGCGTAGGGGTAAGGGTCACCTACAATGAGCGGTTCTTC | CASSVGVRVTYNERFF | TRBV9 | - | - | TRBJ2-1
TGCAGTGCTGATGGACTAGCGGCCGCAACGGGGACAGATACGCAGTATTTT | CSADGLAAATGTDTQYF | TRBV20-1 | TRBD2 | many | TRBJ2-3
TGTGCCAGCAGCTCGCCACAGGGTGGCAAGCAGTACTTC | CASSSPQGGKQYF | TRBV5-6 | - | few | TRBJ2-7
TGCAGTAGCAACAAGAGAGGGGGCGACCATAACACTGAAGCTTTCTTT | CSSNKRGGDHNTEAFF | TRBV20-1 | TRBD1 | - | TRBJ1-1
TGTGCCAGCAGCTTAGAGAGGGCTAGCGGGCAGTTCTTC | CASSLERASGQFF | TRBV7-2 | TRBD2 | many | TRBJ2-1
TGTGCCAGCTCACCCTTGGCCGACAATGAGCAGTTCTTC | CASSPLADNEQFF | TRBV18 | - | many | TRBJ2-1
TGTGCCAGCAGTTCAAGGAACTCCTGGGCCAACAACTATGGCTACACCTTC | CASSSRNSWANNYGYTF | TRBV27 | - | many | TRBJ1-2
TGTGCCGGAATGGTGGGCTCAGCGGGCAATAAGAGCTCCTACAATGAGCAGTTCTTC | CAGMVGSAGNKSSYNEQFF | TRBV2 | - | - | TRBJ2-1
TGCGCCAGCAGCCCAGGTCCAGCCAACAAAGAGCAGTACTTC | CASSPGPANKEQYF | TRBV5-1 | - | once | TRBJ2-7
TGTGCCACCCCCAAAGGTACAGGGTGCAATCAGCCCCAGCATTTT | CATPKGTGCNQPQHF | TRBV7-2 | - | many | TRBJ1-5
TGCGCCAGCAGCTTCAGCGGGAGGGCCTACGAGCAGTACTTC | CASSFSGRAYEQYF | TRBV5-1 | TRBD2 | few | TRBJ2-7
TGTGCCAGCAGTTACGCCCCGGGACTAGCGGGAGGACCCAGCTCCTACAATGAGCAGTTCTTC | CASSYAPGLAGGPSSYNEQFF | TRBV6-2/TRBV6-3 | TRBD2 | many | TRBJ2-1
TGTGCCATAGCAATGACAGGTAATCAGCCCCAGCATTTT | CAIAMTGNQPQHF | TRBV27 | - | many | TRBJ1-5
TGTGCCACCAGTGATCCTGCAGACGACTACTACAATGAGCAGTTCTTC | CATSDPADDYYNEQFF | TRBV24-1 | - | - | TRBJ2-1
TGCAGTGCTAGGTTTACGGGGGAGAGTGAAAAACTGTTTTTT | CSARFTGESEKLFF | TRBV20-1 | - | few | TRBJ1-4
TGTGCCACAGGTGACAGGGTTGTTGACACAGATACGCAGTATTTT | CATGDRVVDTDTQYF | TRBV24-1 | TRBD1 | many | TRBJ2-3
TGTGCCAGCAGCTCCATCTCAGACAATGAGCAGTTCTTC | CASSSISDNEQFF | TRBV12-3/TRBV12-4 | - | many | TRBJ2-1
TGCAGTGCTAGTATCAGGGCCTACGAGCAGTACTTC | CSASIRAYEQYF | TRBV20-1 | - | many | TRBJ2-7
TGTGCCAGCAGAGCAAAAAACGAGCAGTACTTC | CASRAKNEQYF | TRBV2 | - | many | TRBJ2-7
TGTGCCAGCAGTTCGGTTCCAGATACGCAGTATTTT | CASSSVPDTQYF | TRBV28 | - | many | TRBJ2-3
TGCAGTGCTCAGAGGTGGGGGGATCAGCCCCAGCATTTT | CSAQRWGDQPQHF | TRBV20-1 | - | few | TRBJ1-5
TGTGCCAGCAGTCTACCGGGACTAGCGGGCTACGAGCAGTACTTC | CASSLPGLAGYEQYF | TRBV27 | TRBD2 | once | TRBJ2-7
TGTGCCAGCAGTTTCCGACTAGAGTACACCGGGGAGCTGTTTTTT | CASSFRLEYTGELFF | TRBV28 | - | many | TRBJ2-2
TGTGCCAGCAGTGTAATAGCGGGGGCTCAAGAGACCCAGTACTTC | CASSVIAGAQETQYF | TRBV6-1 | TRBD2 | many | TRBJ2-5